This T cell receptor (beta chain) comes out of a study of human T cells and chemical hapten exposure. One entry per CDR3 protein, called by TCRdb with MiXCR from the RACE reads. The sample yields about 120,000 distinct CDR3 sequences, 11% seen once. Stated time point: patch test 3, about 24 weeks after DPC sensitization. The sample's treatment: therapeutic diphenylcyclopropenone sensitization with weekly scalp DPC. The ends were cut back, 5 bases at V and 2 bases at J, with 13 bases in the middle. Germline assignment: CDR1 LGHDT and CDR2 YNNKEL (reference sequence). The CDR3 consists of 15 residues. This clonotype was picked up a small number of times.

The V call is TRBV3-1, the J call TRBJ1-5; D unresolved. This receptor was obtained from a woman aged 50 to 60 with alopecia areata. Some clones in this sample may be carry-over from other donors' samples. The material sequenced was whole blood, taken in connection with sensitization to the hapten diphenylcyclopropenone (DPC). CDR3 loop: CASSASASRNQPQHF. The CDR3 bases are TGTGCCAGCAGCGCGTCCGCCAGCCGCAATCAGCCCCAGCATTTT.